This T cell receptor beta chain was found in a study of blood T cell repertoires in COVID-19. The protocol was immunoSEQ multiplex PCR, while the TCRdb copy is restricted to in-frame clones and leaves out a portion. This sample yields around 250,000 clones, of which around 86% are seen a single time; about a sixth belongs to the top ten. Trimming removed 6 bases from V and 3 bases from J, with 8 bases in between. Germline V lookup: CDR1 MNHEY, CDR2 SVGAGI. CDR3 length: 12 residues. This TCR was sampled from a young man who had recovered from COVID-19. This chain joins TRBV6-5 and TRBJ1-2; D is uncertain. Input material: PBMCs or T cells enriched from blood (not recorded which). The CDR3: CASRGADYGYTF. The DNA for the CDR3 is TGTGCCAGCAGGGGCGCCGACTATGGCTACACCTTC.